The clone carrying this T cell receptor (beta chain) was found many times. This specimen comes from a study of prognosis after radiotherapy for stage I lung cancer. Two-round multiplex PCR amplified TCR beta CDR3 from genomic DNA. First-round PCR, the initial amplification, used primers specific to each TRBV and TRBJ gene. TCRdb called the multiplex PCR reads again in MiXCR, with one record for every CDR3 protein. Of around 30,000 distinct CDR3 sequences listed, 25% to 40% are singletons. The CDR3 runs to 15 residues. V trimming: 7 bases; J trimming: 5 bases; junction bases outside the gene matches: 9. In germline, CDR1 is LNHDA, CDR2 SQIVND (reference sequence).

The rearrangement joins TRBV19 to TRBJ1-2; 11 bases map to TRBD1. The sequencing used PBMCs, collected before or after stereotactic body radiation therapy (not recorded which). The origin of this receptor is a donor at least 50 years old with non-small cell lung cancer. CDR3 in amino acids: CASTKQGDRGYGYTF. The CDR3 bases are TGTGCCAGTACCAAACAAGGGGACAGGGGGTATGGCTACACCTTC.